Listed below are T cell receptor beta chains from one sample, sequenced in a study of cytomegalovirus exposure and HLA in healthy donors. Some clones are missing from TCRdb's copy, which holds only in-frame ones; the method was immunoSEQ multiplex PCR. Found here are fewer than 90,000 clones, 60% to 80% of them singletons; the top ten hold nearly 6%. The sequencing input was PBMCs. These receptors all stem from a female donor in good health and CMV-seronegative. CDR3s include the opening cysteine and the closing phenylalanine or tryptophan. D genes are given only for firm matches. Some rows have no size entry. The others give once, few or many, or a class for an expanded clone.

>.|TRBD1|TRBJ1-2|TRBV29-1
TGCAGCGTCGACCGGGACAGCCTCCGAGGGGGGTATGGCTACACCTTC
CSVDRDSLRGGYGYTF
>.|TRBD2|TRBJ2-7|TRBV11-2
TGTGCCAGCAGCTTAGCATCGGCTAGCGGGAAAACCTACGAGCAGTACTTC
CASSLASASGKTYEQYF
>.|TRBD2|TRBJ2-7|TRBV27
TGTGCCAGCAGTACTCTTCCTGGCGGGGGGAGCTCCTACGAGCAGTACTTC
CASSTLPGGGSSYEQYF
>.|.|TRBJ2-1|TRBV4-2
TGTGCCAGCACCCCAAAGAGCGACCGGGACTACAATGAGCAGTTCTTC
CASTPKSDRDYNEQFF
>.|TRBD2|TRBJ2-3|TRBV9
TGTGCCAGCAGCTTGGCGGGGGGCTACACAGATACGCAGTATTTT
CASSLAGGYTDTQYF
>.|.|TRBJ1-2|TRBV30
TGTGCCTGGAGTGTACAGGCCAACTATGGCTACACCTTC
CAWSVQANYGYTF
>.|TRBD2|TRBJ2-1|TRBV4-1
TGCGCCAGCAGGGGGATAGGACTAGCGAACAATGAGCAGTTCTTC
CASRGIGLANNEQFF
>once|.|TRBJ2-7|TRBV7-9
TGTGCCAGCAACCCCCAAGGAGGGACGGGCGAGCAGTACTTC
CASNPQGGTGEQYF
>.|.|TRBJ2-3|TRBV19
TGTGCCTCGTCGGCAGATGCGGGGAGTAGCACAGATACGCAGTATTTT
CASSADAGSSTDTQYF
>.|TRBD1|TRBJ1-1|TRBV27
TGTGCCAGCAGTTTTAAGACAGGGGTCTACTTACAAGCTTTCTTT
CASSFKTGVYLQAFF
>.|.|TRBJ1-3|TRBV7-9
TGTGCCAGCAGCCCGCGGGTTACGGGGGACACCATATATTTT
CASSPRVTGDTIYF
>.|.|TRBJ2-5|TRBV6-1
TGTGCCAGCAGTGACAGACAAGAGACCCAGTACTTC
CASSDRQETQYF
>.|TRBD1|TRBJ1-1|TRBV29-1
TGCAGCGTTGAAGATCGGCGGGGGACAGGGGTTTTAGCGAACACTGAAGCTTTCTTT
CSVEDRRGTGVLANTEAFF
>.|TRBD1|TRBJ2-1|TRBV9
TGTGCCAGCAGTCGACAGGGGATGAACTCCTACAATGAGCAGTTCTTC
CASSRQGMNSYNEQFF
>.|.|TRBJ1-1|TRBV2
TGTGCCAGCAAGCCCGCGACAGATGGGGACACTGAAGCTTTCTTT
CASKPATDGDTEAFF
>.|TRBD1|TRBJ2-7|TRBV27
TGTGCCAGCAGTTTATTCGGGACAGACTCCTACGAGCAGTACTTC
CASSLFGTDSYEQYF
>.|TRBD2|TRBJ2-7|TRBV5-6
TGTGCCAGCGGCTTACAAAGCGGGGCTTACGAGCAGTACTTC
CASGLQSGAYEQYF
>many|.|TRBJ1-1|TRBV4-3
TGCGCCAGCAGCCAAGAAATTAAGAACACTGAAGCTTTCTTT
CASSQEIKNTEAFF
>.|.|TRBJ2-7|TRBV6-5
TGTGCCAGCAGTTACTCGAGGGGGAGCTACGAGCAGTACTTC
CASSYSRGSYEQYF
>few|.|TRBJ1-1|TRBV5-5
TGTGCCAGCAGCTTGGCCAAGAACACTGAAGCTTTCTTT
CASSLAKNTEAFF
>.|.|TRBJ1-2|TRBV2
TGTGCCAGCGGAGAGGGTTTTAGGGTCGGCTACACCTTC
CASGEGFRVGYTF
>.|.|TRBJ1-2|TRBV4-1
TGCGCCAGCAGCGCCAGGGAAGGGTCGGGTGGCTACACCTTC
CASSAREGSGGYTF
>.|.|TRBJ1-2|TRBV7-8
TGTGCCAGCAGCTTAGGTCTTCTGGGCTACACCTTC
CASSLGLLGYTF
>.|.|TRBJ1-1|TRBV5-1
TGCGCCAGCAGCGTAACAGGGACCACTGAAGCTTTCTTT
CASSVTGTTEAFF
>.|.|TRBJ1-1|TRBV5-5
TGTGCCAGCAGCTTAACGTGGGGCAGGGGAACTGAAGCTTTCTTT
CASSLTWGRGTEAFF
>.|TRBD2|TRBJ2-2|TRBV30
TGTGCCTGGAATAGCGGGGGGGCCGGTAGCACCGGGGAGCTGTTTTTT
CAWNSGGAGSTGELFF
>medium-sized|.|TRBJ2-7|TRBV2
TGTGCCAGCAATCAAGACAGCAGCTCCTACGAGCAGTACTTC
CASNQDSSSYEQYF
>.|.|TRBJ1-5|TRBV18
TGTGCCAGCTCACCTGGAGGGAGCAATCAGCCCCAGCATTTT
CASSPGGSNQPQHF
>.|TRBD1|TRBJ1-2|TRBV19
TGTGCCAGTAGTTTCCGGGACAGGGCTAACTATGGCTACACCTTC
CASSFRDRANYGYTF
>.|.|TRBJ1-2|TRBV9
TGTGCCAGCAGCGTAGATGCCGGGTCCTACTATGGCTACACCTTC
CASSVDAGSYYGYTF
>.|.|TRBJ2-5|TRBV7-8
TGTGCCAGCAGCTTACTGAGCGGGACAAAGACCCAGTACTTC
CASSLLSGTKTQYF
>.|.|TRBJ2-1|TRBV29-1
TGCAGCGTGGTCAGGGGAATCTTC
CSVVRGIF
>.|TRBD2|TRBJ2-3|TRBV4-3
TGCGCCAGCAGCCAAGATCATAAGCGGGAGATAACAGATACGCAGTATTTT
CASSQDHKREITDTQYF
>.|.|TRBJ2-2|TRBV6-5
TGTGCCAGCAGTTACGCCGGGACTTCCGTCAGTGGGGAGCTGTTTTTT
CASSYAGTSVSGELFF
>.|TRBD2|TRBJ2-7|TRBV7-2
TGTGCCAGCAGCCCGCCAGTTGTACTAGCGGGAGTATACGAGCAGTACTTC
CASSPPVVLAGVYEQYF
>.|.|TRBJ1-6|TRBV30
TGTGCCTGGAGTGTAGAGGGTTGGAATTCACCCCTCCACTTT
CAWSVEGWNSPLHF
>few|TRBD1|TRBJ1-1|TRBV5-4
TGTGCCAGCAGAAGGGACAGTTTGAACACTGAAGCTTTCTTT
CASRRDSLNTEAFF
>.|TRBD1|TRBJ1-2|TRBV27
TGTGCCAGCAGTTCCGGGACAGCCTATGGCTACACCTTC
CASSSGTAYGYTF
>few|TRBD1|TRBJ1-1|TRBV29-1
TGCAGCGGGGAACAGGGGGCGGTAGCTTTCTTT
CSGEQGAVAFF
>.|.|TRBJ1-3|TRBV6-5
TGTGCCAGCAGTTACTCTACTCTGACAGCTGGAAACACCATATATTTT
CASSYSTLTAGNTIYF
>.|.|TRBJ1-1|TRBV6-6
TGTGCCAGCAGTTACTTACAGGAACCTTTTGGGGCTTTCTTT
CASSYLQEPFGAFF
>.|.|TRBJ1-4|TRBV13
TGTGCCAGCAGCTCTCGTGGGGCAGGTGAAAAACTGTTTTTT
CASSSRGAGEKLFF
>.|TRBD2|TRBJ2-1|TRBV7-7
TGTGCTAGCAGCTTACACCCTAGCGGGCAGAATGAGCAGTTCTTC
CASSLHPSGQNEQFF
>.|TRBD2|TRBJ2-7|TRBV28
TGTGCCAGCAGGAAACCGGGACTAGCGGGGCCGGGTACCTACGAGCAGTACTTC
CASRKPGLAGPGTYEQYF
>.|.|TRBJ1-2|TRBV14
TGTGCCAGCAGCCAAGAGACAACTGGTGGCTACACCTTC
CASSQETTGGYTF
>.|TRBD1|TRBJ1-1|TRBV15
TGTGCCACCAGCAGAGCCAGGGGGCTTAACACTGAAGCTTTCTTT
CATSRARGLNTEAFF
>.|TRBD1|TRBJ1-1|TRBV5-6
TGTGCCAGCGGGCAAATGACAGGGAGCACTGAAGCTTTCTTT
CASGQMTGSTEAFF
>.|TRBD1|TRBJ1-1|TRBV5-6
TGTGCCAGCAGCGTACAGGGGGAATGGGACACTGAAGCTTTCTTT
CASSVQGEWDTEAFF
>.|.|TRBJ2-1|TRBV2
TGTGCCAGCGCGGCTAGTCCCTACAATGAGCAGTTCTTC
CASAASPYNEQFF
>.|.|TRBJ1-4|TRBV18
TGTGCCAGCTCCGCCGGGACAACGACTGAAAAACTGTTTTTT
CASSAGTTTEKLFF
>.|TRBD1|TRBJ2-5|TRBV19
TGTGCCAGTAGTTCCCAGGGGGCCCAGGAGACCCAGTACTTC
CASSSQGAQETQYF
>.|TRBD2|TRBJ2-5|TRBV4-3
TGCGCCAGCAGCCAAGAATGGACTAGCGGGAGGACCCAGTACTTC
CASSQEWTSGRTQYF